One and the same sample provided the 9 T cell receptor beta chains below, sequenced in a study of spatial heterogeneity in lung cancer (dated by TCRdb to about 2019). The protocol used for the library was 5' RACE. The sequencer was a NextSeq 500. The public reads were reanalyzed by TCRdb: fastp trimming at Q25, MiXCR alignment, in-frame beta chains only. A single entry per CDR3 protein holds the most common genes and DNA from its merged rows. Counted in this sample were over 95,000 distinct CDR3 sequences; approximately 11% of them appeared once. Clones ranked in the top ten supply 20% to 30% of the sample. The sample's time point, from its label and the paper: blood at routine non-recurrence follow-up after resection. Here the sequenced sample was PBMCs, taken at follow-up. The receptors were gathered from a female donor with early-stage non-small cell lung cancer.

V and J are TRBV12-3 or TRBV12-4 and TRBJ2-3, with 10 bases lining up with TRBD2. J lost 1 base, V lost 3 bases, and 1 base had no gene match. The CDR3 is 15 residues long. This CDR3 reads CASSFLAGGTDTQYF. The CDR3 coding sequence is TGTGCCAGCAGTTTCCTAGCGGGAGGCACAGATACGCAGTATTTT.

This sequence joins TRBV6-5 and TRBJ2-2; no clear D gene. V gave up 2 bases and J gave up 1 base, with 2 bases separating them. CDR1 and CDR2 from the germline V gene are MNHEY and SVGAGI. The CDR3 extends over 13 amino acids. The CDR3 here is CASSYQNTGELFF. The CDR3 nucleotides read TGTGCCAGCAGTTACCAGAACACCGGGGAGCTGTTTTTT.

This clonotype was found a few times. The rearrangement links TRBV5-6 to TRBJ1-2; the D gene is possibly TRBD1 (5 bases). Trimming shortened V by 3 bases and J by 12 bases, and 21 bases separated the two germline ends. In germline, CDR1 is SGHDT, CDR2 YYEEEE. The length of the CDR3 is 14 residues. Here the CDR3 DNA reads TGTGCCAGCAGCTCTCAATCAGGGTCGGCCTTCCACACCTTC. Translating it yields CASSSQSGSAFHTF.

As regards this clonotype: The junction does not match germline at one end; this may be a read error. The chain links TRBV11-2 to TRBJ1-1, with a tentative D call TRBD1 (6 bases). CDR1 SGHAT and CDR2 FQNNGV come from the germline V gene. The CDR3 loop spans 13 amino acids. This CDR3 is CVSSLQQGSEAFF. The CDR3 DNA reads as TGTGTCAGCAGCCTACAACAGGGTTCTGAAGCTTTCTTT.

This chain links TRBV7-6 with TRBJ2-1, with 7 bases aligning to TRBD2. Trimming cost V 5 bases and J 5 bases; bases outside gene matches: 12. The CDR3 is 16 residues long. Germline CDR1 is SGHVS and CDR2 is FNYEAQ. The CDR3 DNA reads TGTGCCAGCAGCCCCCAGAGCGGGGTTCGGAACAATGAGCAGTTCTTC. It translates to CASSPQSGVRNNEQFF.

This clonotype occurred a few times. J is TRBJ1-1 and V is TRBV6-2 or TRBV6-3; TRBD1 matches 7 bases. CDR3 length equals 13 residues. V lost 5 bases and J lost 8; bases outside the gene matches: 8. The germline V gene encodes CDR1 MNHEY and CDR2 SVGEGT. CDR3 sequence reads: CASSHPWDSEAFF. The CDR3 coding sequence is TGTGCCAGCAGTCATCCCTGGGACAGCGAAGCTTTCTTT.

This clonotype was counted only a few times. The chain carries TRBV27 and TRBJ1-1; 9 bases agree with TRBD1. The CDR3 has 13 amino acids. In germline, CDR1 is MNHEY, CDR2 SMNVEV (reference sequence). Trimming removed 5 bases from V and 10 bases from J; junction bases left unmatched: 8. The CDR3 bases are TGTGCCAGCAGTCCGTGGGACAGGGCTGGAGCTTTCTTT. Translating gives CASSPWDRAGAFF.

This clonotype came up many times. The genes are TRBV24-1 and TRBJ2-5, with 9 bases identical to TRBD2. The CDR3 runs 15 residues. V shed 2 bases, J shed 4 bases, and the junction held 4 bases outside the gene matches. CDR1 and CDR2 (germline): KGHDR, SFDVKD. The CDR3 reads CATSDSAGGRETQYF. The CDR3 DNA follows: TGTGCCACCAGTGATTCAGCGGGAGGCCGAGAGACCCAGTACTTC.

The chain has TRBV20-1 and TRBJ1-5; D remains unclear. The CDR3 length is 17 residues. V was pared by 3 bases and J by 4 bases, with 22 bases between. Germline CDR1 reads DFQATT; CDR2 reads SNEGSKA (reference sequence). The CDR3 DNA follows: TGCAGTGCTAGGAAGAGGCTGTTGTTAACATATAATCAGCCCCAGCATTTT. It yields the protein CSARKRLLLTYNQPQHF.